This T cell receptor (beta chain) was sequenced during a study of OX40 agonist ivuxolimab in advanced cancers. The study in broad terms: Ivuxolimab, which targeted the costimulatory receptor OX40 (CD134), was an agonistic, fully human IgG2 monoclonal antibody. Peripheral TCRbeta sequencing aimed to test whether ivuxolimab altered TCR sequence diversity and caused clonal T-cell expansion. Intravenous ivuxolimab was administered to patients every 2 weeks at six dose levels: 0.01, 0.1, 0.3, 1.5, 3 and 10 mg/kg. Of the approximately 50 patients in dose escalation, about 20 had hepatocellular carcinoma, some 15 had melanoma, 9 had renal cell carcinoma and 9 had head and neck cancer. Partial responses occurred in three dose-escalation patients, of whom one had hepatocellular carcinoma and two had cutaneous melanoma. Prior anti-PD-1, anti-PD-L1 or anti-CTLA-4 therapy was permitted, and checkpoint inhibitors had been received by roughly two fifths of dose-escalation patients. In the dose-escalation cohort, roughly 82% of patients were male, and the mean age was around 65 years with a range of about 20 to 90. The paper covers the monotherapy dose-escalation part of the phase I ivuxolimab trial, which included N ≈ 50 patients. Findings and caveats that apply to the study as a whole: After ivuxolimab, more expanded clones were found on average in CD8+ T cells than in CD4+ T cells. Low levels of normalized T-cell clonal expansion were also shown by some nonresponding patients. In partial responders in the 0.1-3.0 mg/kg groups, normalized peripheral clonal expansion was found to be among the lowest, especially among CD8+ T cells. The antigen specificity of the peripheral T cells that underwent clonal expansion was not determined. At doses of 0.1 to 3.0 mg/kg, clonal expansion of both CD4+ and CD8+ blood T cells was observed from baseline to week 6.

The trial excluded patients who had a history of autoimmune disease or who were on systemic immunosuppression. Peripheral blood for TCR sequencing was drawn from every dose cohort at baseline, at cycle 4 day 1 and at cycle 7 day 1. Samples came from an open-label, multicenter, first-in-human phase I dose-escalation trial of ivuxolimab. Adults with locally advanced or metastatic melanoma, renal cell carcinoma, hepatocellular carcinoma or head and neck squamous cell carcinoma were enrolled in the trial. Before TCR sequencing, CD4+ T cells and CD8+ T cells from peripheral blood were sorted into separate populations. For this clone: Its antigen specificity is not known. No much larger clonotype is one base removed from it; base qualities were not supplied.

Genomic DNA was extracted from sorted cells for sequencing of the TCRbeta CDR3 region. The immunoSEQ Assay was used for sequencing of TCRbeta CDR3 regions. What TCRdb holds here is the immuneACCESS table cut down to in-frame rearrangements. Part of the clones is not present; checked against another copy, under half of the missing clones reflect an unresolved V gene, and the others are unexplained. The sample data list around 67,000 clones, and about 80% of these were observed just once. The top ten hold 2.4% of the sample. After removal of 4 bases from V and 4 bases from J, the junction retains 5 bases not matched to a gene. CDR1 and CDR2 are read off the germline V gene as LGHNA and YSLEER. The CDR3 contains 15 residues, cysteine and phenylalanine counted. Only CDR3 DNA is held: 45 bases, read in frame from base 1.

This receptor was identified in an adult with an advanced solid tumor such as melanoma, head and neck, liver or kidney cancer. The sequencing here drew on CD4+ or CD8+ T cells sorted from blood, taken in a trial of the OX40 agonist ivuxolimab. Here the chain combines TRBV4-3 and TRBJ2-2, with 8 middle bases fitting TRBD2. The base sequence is TGCGCCAGCAGCCCTCGGGGGGGGACCACCGGGGAGCTGTTTTTT. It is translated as CASSPRGGTTGELFF.